What follows are 18 T cell receptor beta chains derived from one specimen sequenced in a study of CD8 T cells in Susac syndrome. Random hexamers served to reverse transcribe roughly 0.45 to 1 ug RNA. TCRdb ran MiXCR on the immunoSEQ multiplex PCR reads and lists one entry per CDR3 protein. The sample has approximately 270,000 distinct CDR3 sequences; 85% to 95% are singletons. What was sequenced was CD4+ T cells from PBMCs. These receptors were taken from a human donor with multiple sclerosis.

This clonotype showed up just once. The CDR3 is CASSLKSETQYF. The CDR3 region has the DNA TGTGCCAGCAGCTTAAAGTCGGAGACCCAGTACTTC. The chain has TRBV7-9 and TRBJ2-5, with D unclear. Trimming took off 2 bases at V and 5 bases at J, with 6 bases between the two ends. The CDR3 has 12 amino acids. Germline V gene sequence: CDR1 SEHNR, CDR2 FQNEAQ (reference sequence).

The sample holds one count of this clonotype. The V call is TRBV7-3, the J call TRBJ1-1, with a weak D call TRBD1 (5 bases). Germline CDR1 SGHTA, CDR2 FQGTGA. Trimming cost V 2 bases and J 0 bases, with 7 bases left between them. This CDR3 spans 14 amino acids. This CDR3 reads CASSLEGLNTEAFF. CDR3 nucleotide sequence: TGTGCCAGCAGCTTAGAGGGGTTGAACACTGAAGCTTTCTTT.

This clonotype came up a few times. V gene TRBV14 combines with J gene TRBJ2-2, with D hard to call. Per the germline V gene, CDR1 is SGHDN and CDR2 is FVKESK. V lost 1 base and J 5 bases, leaving 8 bases between the germline ends. This CDR3 contains 14 residues. In DNA, the CDR3 is TGTGCCAGCAGCCAAGTTCGAGGTACCGGGGAGCTGTTTTTT. Its translation is CASSQVRGTGELFF.

The chain links TRBV18 to TRBJ1-1, with D unclear. CDR1 KGHSH and CDR2 LQKENI come from the germline V gene. This CDR3 is built from 14 residues. V lost 1 base to trimming and J lost 5 bases, with 11 bases between them. Here the CDR3 DNA reads TGTGCCAGCTCACCACTCGTGAAAAGGACTGAAGCTTTCTTT. Protein product: CASSPLVKRTEAFF. The full variable domain, in which reference TRBV18 and TRBJ1-1 provide the parts outside the CDR3, is NAGVMQNPRHLVRRRGQEARLRCSPMKGHSHVYWYRQLPEEGLKFMVYLQKENIIDESGMPKERFSAEFPKEGPSILRIQQVVRGDSAAYFCASSPLVKRTEAFFGQGTRLTVV.

This clonotype was observed once. The CDR3 reads CASRPPGGRGYGYTF. Here the CDR3 DNA reads TGTGCCAGCAGACCACCCGGTGGCAGGGGCTATGGCTACACCTTC. This chain joins TRBV21-1 and TRBJ1-2; the table's D gene call, TRBD1, was not cross checked with the DNA. TRBV21-1 is termed a pseudogene. The CDR3 totals 15 residues.

V usage is TRBV18 and J usage is TRBJ1-1; D is possibly TRBD1 (6 bases). Germline loops: CDR1 KGHSH, CDR2 LQKENI. V gave up 6 bases and J gave up 1 base, with 27 bases separating them. CDR3 length: 19 residues. CDR3 region: CASSPSYLRNRVENTEAFF. As DNA, the CDR3 is TGTGCCAGCTCCCCATCGTACCTCCGGAACAGGGTGGAGAACACTGAAGCTTTCTTT.

This rearrangement joins TRBV4-1 to TRBJ2-2; TRBD2 matches at 7 bases. J gave up 6 bases and V 1 base, and 20 bases lay outside the gene matches. Per the germline V gene, CDR1 is MGHRA and CDR2 is YSYEKL. CDR3 length: 20 residues. This CDR3 reads CASSQAGGGFELGGPGELFF. The CDR3, as DNA: TGCGCCAGCAGCCAAGCGGGGGGTGGGTTTGAACTCGGAGGTCCCGGGGAGCTGTTTTTT.

This clonotype has a single count. This chain connects TRBV30 to TRBJ1-6; D is uncertain. Germline V CDR1 and CDR2: GTSNPN, SVGIG (reference sequence). The CDR3 runs 13 residues. Trimming shortened V by 0 bases and J by 7 bases, and 7 bases separated the two germline ends. CDR3 in amino acids: CAWSVPGNSPLHF. CDR3 bases: TGTGCCTGGAGTGTACCCGGGAATTCACCCCTCCACTTT.

CDR3 sequence: CASRGQLNSPLHF. The CDR3 nucleotides read TGTGCCAGCAGAGGACAGCTTAATTCACCCCTCCACTTT. This chain joins TRBV25-1 and TRBJ1-6, with D possibly TRBD1 on 6 matching bases. CDR3 length: 13 amino acids. Per the germline V gene, CDR1 is MGHDK and CDR2 is SYGVNS. Trimming took off 6 bases at V and 6 bases at J, with 9 bases between the two ends.

V usage is TRBV4-2 and J usage is TRBJ2-5; tentative D call: TRBD2 (6 bases). The germline V gene encodes CDR1 LGHNA and CDR2 YNFKEQ. The CDR3 is 16 amino acids. The V end lost 1 base, the J end lost 1 base, and 13 bases lay between the germline ends. The CDR3 loop is CASSQVGWTTQETQYF. In DNA form, the CDR3 reads TGTGCCAGCAGCCAAGTGGGGTGGACTACCCAAGAGACCCAGTACTTC.

This CDR3 is CASGGPGPQSYTF. The CDR3 bases are TGTGCCAGCGGGGGCCCCGGGCCTCAGAGCTACACCTTC. This chain links TRBV2 with TRBJ1-2, with D possibly TRBD1 on 6 matching bases. CDR1 and CDR2 from the germline V gene are SNHLY and FYNNEI. The CDR3 has 13 amino acids. With 8 bases removed from V and 9 bases from J, the gap between germline ends came to 19 bases.

The genes are TRBV27 and TRBJ1-6; D gene uncertain. Trimming shortened V by 0 bases and J by 3 bases, and 9 bases separated the two germline ends. The CDR3 contains 16 residues. The germline gives CDR1 MNHEY, CDR2 SMNVEV (reference sequence). This CDR3 is CASSLSRGDYNSPLHF. In DNA form, the CDR3 reads TGTGCCAGCAGTTTATCGCGCGGGGACTATAATTCACCCCTCCACTTT.

V usage is TRBV5-1 and J usage is TRBJ1-4; weak D call: TRBD1 (5 bases). The CDR3 runs 14 residues. Germline V lookup: CDR1 SGHRS, CDR2 YFSETQ. Trimming removed 4 bases from V and 8 bases from J, with 15 bases in between. As DNA, the CDR3 is TGCGCCAGCAGCCCGGGACGCTTAGGGGAAAAACTGTTTTTT. Its protein is CASSPGRLGEKLFF.

The chain couples TRBV29-1 to TRBJ1-1; possibly TRBD1 for D (5 bases). This CDR3 region has 14 residues. The V end lost 3 bases, the J end lost 5 bases, and 16 bases lay between the germline ends. Germline CDR1 SQVTM, CDR2 ANQGSEA. CDR3 DNA sequence: TGCAGCGTTGAGTGGATGATCGGGGGAACTGAAGCTTTCTTT. Translation gives CSVEWMIGGTEAFF.

The chain is built from TRBV9 and TRBJ2-1, with D maybe TRBD1 (6 bases). The CDR3 contains 14 residues. Trimming stripped 2 bases from V and 6 bases from J, with 12 bases between. CDR1 SGDLS and CDR2 YYNGEE come from the germline V gene. CDR3 DNA: TGTGCCAGCAGCGTGGGGGCACAGGGCAATGAGCAGTTCTTC. It specifies CASSVGAQGNEQFF.

This clonotype has a single count. The rearrangement joins TRBV6-2 or TRBV6-3 to TRBJ1-1; tentatively, D is TRBD1 (5 bases). The germline V and J ends were trimmed by 6 bases and 3 bases, with 17 bases remaining between them. The CDR3 has 15 residues. CDR1 is MNHEY, CDR2 SVGEGT, per germline. The CDR3 loop reads CASSLRDASYTEAFF. CDR3 DNA: TGTGCCAGCAGCCTTAGGGACGCTTCCTACACTGAAGCTTTCTTT.

This rearrangement joins TRBV5-6 to TRBJ2-3; no reliable D call. The germline V and J ends were trimmed by 1 base and 1 base, with 10 bases remaining between them. This CDR3 contains 15 residues. Germline V gene data show CDR1 as SGHDT and CDR2 as YYEEEE. For the CDR3, the DNA is TGTGCCAGCAGCTTGCGGGCAGGTCGCACAGATACGCAGTATTTT. Translation: CASSLRAGRTDTQYF.

The rearrangement joins TRBV12-3 or TRBV12-4 to TRBJ2-2, with TRBD2 matching over 12 bases. CDR3 length equals 16 residues. V was pared by 1 base and J by 7 bases, with 4 bases of the junction left unmatched. CDR3 coding DNA: TGTGCCAGCAGTTTAGTCCTAGCGGGAGGGAACGGGGAGCTGTTTTTT. Translated, it gives CASSLVLAGGNGELFF.